The 17 T cell receptor beta chains presented below share a single source sample, sequenced in a study of T cell repertoires in cytomegalovirus infection. No antigens are known for them. TCRdb re-derived calls from the reads in MiXCR, one entry per CDR3 protein. The table has hundreds of thousands of distinct CDR3 sequences, under 55% seen once. The material sequenced was cultured PBMCs, taken from culture after CMV antigen stimulation. These receptors were collected from a human donor in good health (CMV status not recorded). Some clones in this sample may be carry-over from other donors' samples.

The sample holds a few counts of this clonotype. The V call is TRBV19, the J call TRBJ1-2; no reliable D call. CDR1 and CDR2 (germline): LNHDA, SQIVND (reference sequence). This CDR3 contains 13 residues. The V end was cut by 6 bases, the J end by 6 bases, with 14 bases between. CDR3 in DNA: TGTGCCAGTAGATTTCTGAATCAGGATGGCTACACCTTC. It specifies CASRFLNQDGYTF.

This clonotype occurred a few times. This chain uses TRBV7-2 with TRBJ1-2; D not certain. The V end lost 1 base, the J end lost 0 bases, and 6 bases lay between the germline ends. This CDR3 is built from 14 residues. CDR1 is SGHTA, CDR2 FQGNSA, per germline. The DNA of the CDR3 is TGTGCCAGCAGCTTAGAAGCATCTAACTATGGCTACACCTTC. Translated, it gives CASSLEASNYGYTF.

In its sample, this clonotype was seen many times. The chain couples TRBV7-2 to TRBJ1-2, with D possibly TRBD1 on 5 matching bases. Germline V gene sequence: CDR1 SGHTA, CDR2 FQGNSA. Trimming removed 1 base from V and 2 bases from J, with 5 bases in between. The CDR3 loop spans 13 amino acids. The CDR3 DNA reads TGTGCCAGCAGCTTAGGGACAAACTATGGCTACACCTTC. Its protein is CASSLGTNYGYTF.

The V and J genes are TRBV7-2 and TRBJ1-6, with 10 nucleotides matching TRBD1. The CDR3 has 12 residues. Germline CDR1 and CDR2: SGHTA and FQGNSA. The J segment lost 15 bases and the V segment lost 1 base, leaving 0 bases of the junction unmatched. DNA of the CDR3: TGTGCCAGCAGCTTAGGGGACAGGGGCCTCCACTTT. It codes for CASSLGDRGLHF.

Many counts were recorded for this clonotype. The chain employs TRBV7-2 and TRBJ1-3; D remains ambiguous. The V gene lost 1 base and the J gene lost 0 bases, with 10 bases spanning the gap. Germline assignment: CDR1 SGHTA and CDR2 FQGNSA. This CDR3 contains 16 residues. CDR3 sequence (DNA): TGTGCCAGCAGCTTAGTAGGCCTGAACTCTGGAAACACCATATATTTT. It yields the protein CASSLVGLNSGNTIYF.

The V call is TRBV7-4, the J call TRBJ1-4; 11 positions match TRBD1. J was trimmed by 7 bases and V by 3 bases; bases with no gene match: 13. The CDR3 runs to 18 residues. The germline CDR1 and CDR2 sequences are SGHVT and SQSDAQ. The CDR3 DNA reads TGTGCCAGCAGCTTGCGGACAGGGGGCGCGGATTATCTTGAAAAACTGTTTTTT. Translation: CASSLRTGGADYLEKLFF.

This chain joins TRBV6-8 and TRBJ1-2; 7 bases are shared with TRBD1. The CDR3 totals 14 residues. V lost 4 bases to trimming and J lost 2 bases; unmatched junction nucleotides: 4. Per germline, CDR1 MNHGY and CDR2 SAAAGT. CDR3 loop: CASSSGQLNYGYTF. CDR3 in DNA: TGTGCCAGCAGTTCGGGACAGCTAAACTATGGCTACACCTTC.

The chain joins TRBV7-9 to TRBJ2-1; D may be TRBD2 (6 bases). The germline CDR1 and CDR2 sequences are SEHNR and FQNEAQ (reference sequence). This CDR3 has 17 amino acids. Trimming took 5 bases from V and 2 from J, leaving 19 bases between them. As DNA, the CDR3 is TGTGCCAGCAGCATACTTATCCGGCGGGGCCCCTACAATGAGCAGTTCTTC. Translation gives CASSILIRRGPYNEQFF.

The V and J genes are TRBV12-3 or TRBV12-4 and TRBJ2-1; 8 nucleotides agree with TRBD2. This CDR3 comprises 18 residues. Trimming at V came to 5 bases and at J to 0 bases, leaving 12 bases not matched to a gene. DNA of the CDR3: TGTGCCAGCAGTCCGGGTCTAGCGGGTTATTTCTCCTACAATGAGCAGTTCTTC. It codes for CASSPGLAGYFSYNEQFF.

The sample holds one count of this clonotype. This chain links TRBV29-1 with TRBJ2-5; TRBD1 matches 8 bases. V shed 3 bases and J 5 bases; nucleotides not matched to a gene: 8. The CDR3 extends over 14 amino acids. CDR1 and CDR2 from the germline V gene are SQVTM and ANQGSEA. CDR3 DNA sequence: TGCAGCGTTGAGGACAGGGACCTCCGGGAGACCCAGTACTTC. Its protein product is CSVEDRDLRETQYF.

The chain links TRBV18 to TRBJ1-1, with unresolved D. The CDR3 length is 18 residues. CDR1 KGHSH and CDR2 LQKENI come from the germline V gene. Trimming cost V 0 bases and J 5 bases, with 22 bases left between them. The CDR3 bases are TGTGCCAGCTCACCACCAACCTCTCTCGGGAATTTCGGGACTGAAGCTTTCTTT. Protein product: CASSPPTSLGNFGTEAFF.

The V gene is TRBV9, the J gene TRBJ1-1, with TRBD1 as a possible D gene (6 bases). Germline CDR1 reads SGDLS; CDR2 reads YYNGEE. V lost 2 bases and J lost 1, with 9 bases in between. The CDR3 runs 14 residues. This chain's CDR3 is CASSVEGGNTEAFF. CDR3 DNA: TGTGCCAGCAGCGTCGAGGGGGGGAACACTGAAGCTTTCTTT.

This rearrangement joins TRBV10-3 to TRBJ2-7; 7 bases are a match to TRBD1. Germline V gene lookup returns CDR1 ENHRY and CDR2 SYGVKD. The CDR3 extends over 11 amino acids. V shed 11 bases, J shed 3 bases, and the junction held 4 bases outside the gene matches. CDR3 bases: TGTGCCGCCCGGGACAGCTACGAGCAGTACTTC. Translating gives CAARDSYEQYF.

The chain carries TRBV19 and TRBJ1-4, with D perhaps TRBD1 (5 bases). Per germline, CDR1 LNHDA and CDR2 SQIVND (reference sequence). V shed 3 bases and J shed 8 bases, with 7 bases lying between them. The CDR3 has 12 residues. CDR3 protein: CASSIRDEKLFF. CDR3 nucleotides: TGTGCCAGTAGTATCAGGGACGAAAAACTGTTTTTT.

The J gene is TRBJ2-1, the V gene TRBV2; no clear D gene. Trimming stripped 6 bases from V and 0 bases from J, with 12 bases between. CDR1 is SNHLY, CDR2 FYNNEI, per germline. The CDR3 is made up of 15 amino acids. The CDR3 region has the DNA TGTGCCAGCAGACCCCTCAGGAGCTCCTACAATGAGCAGTTCTTC. Amino acid sequence: CASRPLRSSYNEQFF.

The chain is built from TRBV11-2 and TRBJ2-7; D is perhaps TRBD1 (6 bases). V dropped 4 bases and J dropped 0 bases, with 19 bases sitting between them. The CDR3 has 17 amino acids. CDR1 and CDR2 from the germline V gene are SGHAT and FQNNGV. In DNA, the CDR3 is TGTGCCAGCAGCTCTTCCCCGGGACATCATCGCTCCTACGAGCAGTACTTC. Amino acid sequence: CASSSSPGHHRSYEQYF.

The J gene is TRBJ1-2, the V gene TRBV19; D unresolved. V was trimmed by 7 bases and J by 8 bases, leaving 20 bases between them. The V gene's germline CDR1 is LNHDA and CDR2 SQIVND (reference sequence). There are 14 residues in the CDR3. CDR3 amino acids: CASKVTGKPPGYTF. The CDR3 DNA reads as TGTGCCAGTAAAGTCACTGGGAAACCCCCCGGCTACACCTTC.